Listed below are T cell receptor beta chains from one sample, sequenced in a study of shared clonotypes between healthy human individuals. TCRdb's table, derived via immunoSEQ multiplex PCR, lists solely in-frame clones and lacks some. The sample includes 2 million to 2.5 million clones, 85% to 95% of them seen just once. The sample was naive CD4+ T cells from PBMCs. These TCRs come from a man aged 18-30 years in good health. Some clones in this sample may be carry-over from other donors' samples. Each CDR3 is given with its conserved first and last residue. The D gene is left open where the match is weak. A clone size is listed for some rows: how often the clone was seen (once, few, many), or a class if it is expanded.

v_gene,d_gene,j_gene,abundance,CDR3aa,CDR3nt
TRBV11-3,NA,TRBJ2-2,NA,CASSLGNTHGAGELFF,TGTGCCAGCAGCTTAGGGAACACACACGGGGCCGGGGAGCTGTTTTTT
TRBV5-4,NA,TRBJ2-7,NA,CASSSGTRAYEQYF,TGTGCCAGCAGCTCTGGGACTCGCGCCTACGAGCAGTACTTC
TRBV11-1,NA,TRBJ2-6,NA,CASSHRVRAGANVLTF,TGTGCCAGCAGCCACCGAGTTAGGGCTGGGGCCAACGTCCTGACTTTC
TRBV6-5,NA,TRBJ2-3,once,CASSYTRTSTDTQYF,TGTGCCAGCAGTTACACGAGGACTAGCACAGATACGCAGTATTTT
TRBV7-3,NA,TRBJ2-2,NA,CASSRDSTSNTGELFF,TGTGCCAGCAGCCGCGACAGTACTTCGAACACCGGGGAGCTGTTTTTT
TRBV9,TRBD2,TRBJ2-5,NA,CASSALAGAVRETQYF,TGTGCCAGCAGCGCCTTGGCGGGAGCCGTGCGGGAGACCCAGTACTTC
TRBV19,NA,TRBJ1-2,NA,CASSSAGAVGGYTF,TGTGCCAGTAGTTCAGCCGGGGCCGTGGGAGGCTACACCTTC
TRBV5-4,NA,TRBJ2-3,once,CASSLAGSETQYF,TGTGCCAGCAGCTTGGCGGGATCGGAGACGCAGTATTTT
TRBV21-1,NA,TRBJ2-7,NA,CASSTHLRLRGGDSYEQYF,TGTGCCAGCAGCACTCACCTTAGGCTGCGGGGAGGGGACTCCTACGAGCAGTACTTC
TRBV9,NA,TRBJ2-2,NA,CASSVVGFPGELFF,TGTGCCAGCAGCGTAGTGGGGTTCCCCGGGGAGCTGTTTTTT
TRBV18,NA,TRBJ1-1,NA,CASSPRLDTEAFF,TGTGCCAGCTCACCCCGCCTGGACACTGAAGCTTTCTTT
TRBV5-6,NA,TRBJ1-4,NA,CASSLQGGKLFF,TGTGCCAGCAGCCTACAGGGAGGGAAACTGTTTTTT
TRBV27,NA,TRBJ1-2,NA,CASSLRTGGAGYTF,TGTGCCAGCAGTTTACGCACAGGAGGAGCTGGCTACACCTTC
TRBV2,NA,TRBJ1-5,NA,CASSGGGTAAQHF,TGTGCCAGCAGTGGTGGGGGAACAGCGGCCCAGCATTTT
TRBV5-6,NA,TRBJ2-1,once,CASSLLGSTYNEQFF,TGTGCCAGCAGCTTATTGGGTAGTACCTACAATGAGCAGTTCTTC
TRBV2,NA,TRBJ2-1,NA,CASSNLARNEQFF,TGTGCCAGCAGTAATTTAGCGCGCAATGAGCAGTTCTTC
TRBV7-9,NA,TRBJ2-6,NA,CASDSPGANVLTF,TGTGCCAGCGACAGTCCTGGGGCCAACGTCCTGACTTTC
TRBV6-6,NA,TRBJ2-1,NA,CASSYEGLPYNEQFF,TGTGCCAGCAGTTACGAGGGGTTGCCCTACAATGAGCAGTTCTTC
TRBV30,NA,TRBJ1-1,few,CAWGETEAFF,TGTGCCTGGGGGGAAACTGAAGCTTTCTTT
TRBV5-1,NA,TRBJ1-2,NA,CASSLGPNYGYTF,TGCGCCAGCAGCTTGGGCCCTAACTATGGCTACACCTTC
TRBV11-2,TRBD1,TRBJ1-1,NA,CASTQQGVGLEAFF,TGTGCCAGCACCCAACAGGGGGTGGGTCTTGAAGCTTTCTTT
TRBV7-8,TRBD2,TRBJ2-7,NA,CASSISLADYEQYF,TGTGCCAGCAGCATATCCCTAGCGGACTACGAGCAGTACTTC
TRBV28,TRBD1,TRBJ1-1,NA,CASSRQGARTEAFF,TGTGCCAGCAGTCGACAGGGGGCGAGAACTGAAGCTTTCTTT
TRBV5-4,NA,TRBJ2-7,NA,CASSSVASSSYEQYF,TGTGCCAGCAGTTCGGTGGCTAGCAGCTCCTACGAGCAGTACTTC
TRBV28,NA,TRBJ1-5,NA,CASSLPARSQHF,TGTGCCAGCAGTCTACCCGCCAGGTCCCAGCATTTT
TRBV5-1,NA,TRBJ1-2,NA,CASSPDLFYGYTF,TGCGCCAGCAGCCCAGACCTCTTTTATGGCTACACCTTC
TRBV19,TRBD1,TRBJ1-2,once,CASSITGATHGYTF,TGTGCCAGTAGTATAACAGGGGCTACGCATGGCTACACCTTC
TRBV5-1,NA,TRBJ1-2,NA,CASAWAGPNYGYTF,TGCGCCAGCGCGTGGGCAGGACCTAACTATGGCTACACCTTC
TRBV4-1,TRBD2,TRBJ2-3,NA,CASSREGSPRTTDTQYF,TGCGCCAGCAGCCGGGAGGGGTCCCCAAGGACCACAGATACGCAGTATTTT
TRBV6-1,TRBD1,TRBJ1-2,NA,CASRQTGGGYGYTF,TGTGCCAGCAGGCAAACAGGGGGCGGGTATGGCTACACCTTC
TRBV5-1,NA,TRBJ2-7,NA,CASSPGRDRVTYEQYF,TGCGCCAGCAGCCCCGGGAGGGACAGGGTCACCTACGAGCAGTACTTC
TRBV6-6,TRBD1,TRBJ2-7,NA,CASSAAWGTVRYEQYF,TGTGCCAGCAGTGCTGCCTGGGGGACAGTAAGATACGAGCAGTACTTC
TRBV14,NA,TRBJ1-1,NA,CASSQGKRMNTEAFF,TGTGCCAGCAGCCAGGGTAAGAGGATGAACACTGAAGCTTTCTTT
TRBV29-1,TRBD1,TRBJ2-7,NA,CSVEKGAFHEQYF,TGCAGCGTTGAAAAGGGGGCTTTCCACGAGCAGTACTTC
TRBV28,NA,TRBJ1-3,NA,CASSRFQGFSGNTIYF,TGTGCCAGCAGCCGATTTCAGGGCTTCTCTGGAAACACCATATATTTT
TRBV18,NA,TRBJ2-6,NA,CASSQPAWSGANVLTF,TGTGCCAGCTCACAACCGGCCTGGTCCGGGGCCAACGTCCTGACTTTC
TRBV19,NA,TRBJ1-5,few,CASSMWFGNQPQHF,TGTGCCAGTAGTATGTGGTTTGGCAATCAGCCCCAGCATTTT
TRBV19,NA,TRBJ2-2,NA,CASPTPNTGELFF,TGTGCCAGTCCAACACCGAACACCGGGGAGCTGTTTTTT
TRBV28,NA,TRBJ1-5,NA,CASSLGFVVYSNQPQHF,TGTGCCAGCAGTTTGGGGTTCGTAGTTTATAGCAATCAGCCCCAGCATTTT
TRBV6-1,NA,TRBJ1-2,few,CASSEGGSAYGYTF,TGTGCCAGCAGTGAGGGCGGATCAGCCTATGGCTACACCTTC
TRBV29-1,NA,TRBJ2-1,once,CGLGNNEQFF,TGCGGGTTGGGCAACAATGAGCAGTTCTTC
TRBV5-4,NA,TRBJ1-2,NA,CASSPPGTAWNYGYTF,TGTGCCAGCAGCCCCCCCGGGACGGCCTGGAACTATGGCTACACCTTC
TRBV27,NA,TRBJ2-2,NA,CASSPRQRGSTGELFF,TGTGCCAGCAGTCCCAGACAGCGCGGTAGCACCGGGGAGCTGTTTTTT
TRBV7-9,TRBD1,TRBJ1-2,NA,CASSLAGTGNGYTF,TGTGCCAGCAGCTTAGCTGGGACAGGGAATGGCTACACCTTC
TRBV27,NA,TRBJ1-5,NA,CASSSRRSNQPQHF,TGTGCCAGCAGCTCAAGGCGGAGCAATCAGCCCCAGCATTTT
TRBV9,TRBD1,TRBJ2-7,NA,CASSVAVTGNSYEQYF,TGTGCCAGCAGCGTAGCCGTGACAGGGAACTCCTACGAGCAGTACTTC
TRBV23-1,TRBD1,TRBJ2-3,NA,CASSQSPGQGVTDTQYF,TGCGCCAGCAGTCAATCCCCCGGACAGGGGGTAACAGATACGCAGTATTTT
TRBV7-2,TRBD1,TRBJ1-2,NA,CASSHRRGRGFSNYGYTF,TGTGCCAGCTCACACCGAAGGGGCAGGGGGTTCTCTAACTATGGCTACACCTTC
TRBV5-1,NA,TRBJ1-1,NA,CASSRDNMNTEAFF,TGCGCCAGCAGCCGGGACAACATGAACACTGAAGCTTTCTTT
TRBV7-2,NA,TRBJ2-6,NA,CASSLGGPGANVLTF,TGTGCCAGCAGCTTAGGGGGGCCCGGGGCCAACGTCCTGACTTTC
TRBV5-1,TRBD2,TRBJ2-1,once,CASSLGLAGAYNEQFF,TGCGCCAGCAGCTTGGGACTAGCGGGGGCTTACAATGAGCAGTTCTTC
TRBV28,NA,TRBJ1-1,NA,CASTGDRTEAFF,TGTGCCAGCACGGGGGATAGAACTGAAGCTTTCTTT
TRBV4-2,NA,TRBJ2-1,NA,CASSQDRTTYNEQFF,TGTGCCAGCAGCCAAGACAGAACCACCTACAATGAGCAGTTCTTC
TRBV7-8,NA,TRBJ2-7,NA,CASRGFYEQYF,TGTGCCAGCCGTGGGTTCTACGAGCAGTACTTC